The present TCR beta chain was sequenced within a study of PD-L1 blockade in urothelial cancer (dated 2017 in TCRdb). Notes on the research overall: Every patient began therapy in 2014 and was given atezolizumab 1,200 mg intravenously every 3 weeks. About 85% of the 29 patients were identified as males with urothelial cancer of bladder origin, and a prior smoking history was reported by 18 of 29 patients. An ECOG performance status of 0 or 1 was recorded for the patients, and 0 to 3 prior chemotherapy regimens had been received by the patients. Blood samples were analyzed 3 weeks after the start of treatment (second dose) and 6 weeks after the start of treatment. Blood samples gave a median of about 150,000 T cells and some 83,000 unique TCRs, with a median clonality of around 0.08. Somatic, immune and clinical correlates of response to PD-L1 blockade with atezolizumab in urothelial cancer were the focus of an exploratory multi-omic analysis. Pretreatment tumor samples and matched peripheral blood, collected serially before and after atezolizumab treatment, underwent TCR sequencing. Durable clinical benefit meant progression-free survival longer than 6 months, and TCR features were also tested against progression-free and overall survival. In the same patients, whole exome sequencing and RNA sequencing of pretreatment tumors were performed in addition to TCR sequencing. Durable clinical benefit was achieved by nine patients but not by the remaining 20. Pretreatment blood TCR-seq was available for around 29 patients, at least one posttreatment blood collection was obtained for around 25 patients, and tumor TCR-seq was available for around 25 patients.

Concerning this clone itself: Its antigen remains unidentified. No base qualities exist here, and no much larger clone lies one base off it.

The cohort comprised more than 25 patients with locally advanced or metastatic urothelial carcinoma treated at Memorial Sloan Kettering on a trial protocol. Peripheral blood mononuclear cells were collected pretreatment and during treatment, with between 1 and 8 total time points obtained per patient. The Qiagen DNeasy Blood extraction kit was used to purify genomic DNA from total PBMCs and tumor samples. PBMCs were collected pretreatment and during treatment, and were isolated and stored as previously described. Synthetic TCR analog templates were spiked into each PCR so that absolute template abundance could be estimated from read counts. Using the immunoSEQ assay, TCRbeta CDR3 regions were amplified from genomic DNA with bias-controlled V and J gene primers. Sequencing of rearranged TCRbeta segments was performed at approximately 20X coverage. From the authors' description of their analysis: Clustering was used to correct sequencing errors, and CDR3s were annotated against IMGT so that V, D and J genes could be assigned. Only productive TCRbeta rearrangements were used in downstream analyses, excluding out-of-frame or stop-codon sequences. To compute clonality, Shannon entropy was normalized by the log of the number of unique productive sequences and then subtracted from one. Clones differing between time points or between blood and tumor were identified by Fisher's exact test with Benjamini-Hochberg correction at adjusted p below 0.01. TCRdb carries this immuneACCESS record with in-frame sequences only. Its versions omit some clonotypes, under half of them owing to an unresolved V gene in the studies checked, with the rest unexplained. That table furnishes V, J and clone size, whereas the DNA furnished D and trimming. A total of about 83,000 clones appear in this sample, approximately 86% of them only once. Roughly 5.7% of the sample lies in the top ten.

The germline V gene specifies SGHRS as CDR1 and YFSETQ as CDR2. The CDR3 sequence holds 19 residues, the cysteine and phenylalanine included. The read is trimmed to its CDR3 DNA, 57 bases read in frame from base 1. V is cut back by 4 bases and J by 3 bases, with 15 bases in the junction unmatched. The study at large found these results: Improved progression-free and overall survival was found to be associated with pretreatment peripheral blood TCR clonality below the median. At 3 weeks after the start of treatment, tumor-associated TCR clones in peripheral blood had expanded more in patients with durable benefit (n ≈ 24, p = 0.022). Because the sample size was small (n of about 29) and many exploratory analyses were performed, the results are intended to be hypothesis-generating.

This sample comprised PBMCs, obtained around atezolizumab (anti-PD-L1) treatment. The origin of this receptor is a woman aged 70-85 years with urothelial cancer. Recombination joined TRBV5-1 with TRBJ2-5, with TRBD2 identical over 13 junction bases. The bases are TGCGCCAGCAGCCTGAGTGTCGGAGGACTAGCGGGAGAGGAAGAGACCCAGTACTTC. The encoded protein is CASSLSVGGLAGEEETQYF.